The sequence of this T cell receptor beta chain was determined in a study of read filtering for tumor transcriptome and immune sequencing. Overall study context: Mean patient age was about 66 years, range roughly 40 to 85; approximately 18 male, around 15 female. Transcriptome libraries were built from DNase-treated RNA. Findings of the study overall: Sorted CD138-negative bone marrow cells were not purified T cells.

From approximately 400 ng of RNA, a library with molecular barcoded alpha/delta and beta/gamma adaptors was made. MiXCR, applied by TCRdb to the reads, yields one record per CDR3 protein. The table records about 130,000 distinct CDR3 sequences, under 15% of them present only once. This clonotype came up many times. Its cognate antigen is unknown. Germline V gives CDR1 DFQATT, CDR2 SNEGSKA (reference sequence). The CDR3 is made up of 16 amino acids. V shed 5 bases, J shed 8 bases, and the junction held 17 bases outside the gene matches. What was sequenced was a population of CD138-negative cells sorted from bone marrow. The TCR originated in a donor aged 40 or older with multiple myeloma. The V gene is TRBV20-1, the J gene TRBJ2-1; 8 bases map to TRBD2. For the CDR3, the DNA is TGCAGTGCTCCCCAGCCCGGGGGGACTAGAGACGATGAGCAGTTCTTC. Translation gives CSAPQPGGTRDDEQFF.